Listed below are T cell receptor beta chains from one sample, sequenced in a study of blood T cell repertoires in COVID-19. Using immunoSEQ multiplex PCR, the repertoire was profiled, and TCRdb retains in-frame clones only, with some absent. The data show some 320,000 clones, approximately 85% seen once. Sequencing input: peripheral blood. These TCRs come from a human donor in a cohort sampled during active COVID-19. Each CDR3 is given with its conserved first and last residue. D genes are given only for firm matches. Clone size is not always given. Where it is, it says once, few, many or a class for expanded clones.

TGTGCCAGCAGGGCCGGCCCCGGGGGGTTCTTC CASRAGPGGFF - TRBJ2-1 TRBV2 -
TGTGCCTGGAGCAGGGTGCGTGAAGCTTTCTTT CAWSRVREAFF - TRBJ1-1 TRBV30 few
TGTGCCAGCAGCAGACAGGGGCCGCAGTACTTC CASSRQGPQYF TRBD1 TRBJ2-7 TRBV7-9 -
TGTGCCAGCAGCCAGGATAGACAGGTGAAAGCTTTCTTT CASSQDRQVKAFF - TRBJ1-1 TRBV14 -
TGTGCCAGCAGGACTTTTCAGGGGACCGGGGAGCTGTTTTTT CASRTFQGTGELFF - TRBJ2-2 TRBV6-4 -
TGTGCCAGCAGCCAAGAAGGGGTCGGGGGGGATGGCTACACCTTC CASSQEGVGGDGYTF - TRBJ1-2 TRBV3-1/TRBV3-2 -
TGTGCCTGGAGGTACAGGTATGGCTACACCTTC CAWRYRYGYTF - TRBJ1-2 TRBV30 -
TGTGCCAGCAGCGAGTGGGCTTCTTCCTACAATGAGCAGTTCTTC CASSEWASSYNEQFF - TRBJ2-1 TRBV9 -
TGTGCCAGCAGCATTGACAGGGTGGCCACTGAAGCTTTCTTT CASSIDRVATEAFF TRBD1 TRBJ1-1 TRBV7-3 -
TGTGCCACCAGCGGAAGGGACAGGGGGATCACAGATACGCAGTATTTT CATSGRDRGITDTQYF TRBD1 TRBJ2-3 TRBV15 -
TGTGCCAGCAGTTACTCTCTGGGACAGACTTCCTACGAGCAGTACTTC CASSYSLGQTSYEQYF TRBD1 TRBJ2-7 TRBV6-2/TRBV6-3 -
TGTGCCAGCAGTGACAGGCAAATTTCACCCCTCCACTTT CASSDRQISPLHF - TRBJ1-6 TRBV2 few
TGCAGCGTTGGGGGCAGAAAATATACGCAGTATTTT CSVGGRKYTQYF - TRBJ2-3 TRBV29-1 -
TGCAGTCCCAGGGGTGAAGCTTTCTTT CSPRGEAFF - TRBJ1-1 TRBV20-1 few
TGTGCCATCACTCTGACAGGGCTACGTTCCTACGAGCAGTACTTC CAITLTGLRSYEQYF TRBD1 TRBJ2-7 TRBV10-3 -
TGTGCCAGCAGCCAAGTAGCGGGGAGCTCCTACGAGCAGTACTTC CASSQVAGSSYEQYF - TRBJ2-7 TRBV21-1 -
TGTGCCAGCAGCTTAGACAGAAACCTAGCCAAAAACATTCAGTACTTC CASSLDRNLAKNIQYF - TRBJ2-4 TRBV13 few
TGCGCCAGCAGAGGGGATGGACAGGGGAGAAGGAGTGAGCAGTTCTTC CASRGDGQGRRSEQFF TRBD1 TRBJ2-1 TRBV5-1 -
TGTGCCAGCAGTCCCAGACAGGGGGCATGGGTAACTGAAGCTTTCTTT CASSPRQGAWVTEAFF TRBD1 TRBJ1-1 TRBV6-4 -
TGTGCCAGCAGCGGGCGTGGGTTCGGGGGTAGGACCGGGGAGCTGTTTTTT CASSGRGFGGRTGELFF - TRBJ2-2 TRBV5-4 -
TGTGCCAGCTCACCTCCGGGACAGTCCCTCTCTGGGGCCAACGTCCTGACTTTC CASSPPGQSLSGANVLTF TRBD1 TRBJ2-6 TRBV18 -
TGTGCCATCAGTGATAGGGGGACTAGCGGGGACCAAGAGACCCAGTACTTC CAISDRGTSGDQETQYF TRBD2 TRBJ2-5 TRBV10-3 -
TGCAGTGCTAGTCTCGCGGGTCCGAACACTGAAGCTTTCTTT CSASLAGPNTEAFF - TRBJ1-1 TRBV20-1 -
TGTGCCAGCAGCTCGGGGGGCACTGGGGCGGATGGCTACACCTTC CASSSGGTGADGYTF - TRBJ1-2 TRBV7-3 -
TGTGCCAGCAGCCAAGACCTAGCGGGGGGGTCCTCCTACAATGAGCAGTTCTTC CASSQDLAGGSSYNEQFF TRBD2 TRBJ2-1 TRBV4-2 -
TGCAGCGTTGGGAAGGGGGCCCACGAGCAGTACTTC CSVGKGAHEQYF TRBD1 TRBJ2-7 TRBV29-1 -
TGTGCCAGCAGCCAAGCTACAGGGGCCTCTAGAAATGAGCAGTTCTTC CASSQATGASRNEQFF TRBD1 TRBJ2-1 TRBV14 -
TGTGCCAGCAGCCAAGACCTAGAAACAGATACGCAGTATTTT CASSQDLETDTQYF - TRBJ2-3 TRBV3-1/TRBV3-2 -
TGCGCCAGCAGCTTGGCTTGGACAGGGGACTCCTTCTACGAGCAGTACTTC CASSLAWTGDSFYEQYF TRBD1 TRBJ2-7 TRBV5-1 -
TGTGCCAGCAGTTCAACGGGTACGGGTGAAGCTTTCTTT CASSSTGTGEAFF - TRBJ1-1 TRBV7-3 -
TGTGCCAGTACGCAGGGAAGCTCCTATAATTCACCCCTCCACTTT CASTQGSSYNSPLHF - TRBJ1-6 TRBV19 -
TGTGCCAGCAGACAGGGCAATCAGCCCCAGCATTTT CASRQGNQPQHF - TRBJ1-5 TRBV19 few
TGTGCCAGCAGCCCAAAGCGTTTTGACACTGAAGCTTTCTTT CASSPKRFDTEAFF - TRBJ1-1 TRBV3-1/TRBV3-2 -
TGCGCCAGCATACCGGGACACCTGTACGAGCAGTACTTC CASIPGHLYEQYF - TRBJ2-7 TRBV5-1 -
TGTGCCAGCAGCTCTCTGACTAACACAGATACGCAGTATTTT CASSSLTNTDTQYF - TRBJ2-3 TRBV5-6 -
TGTGCCAGCCGGGCGGAGGGTGGGCATGGCTACACCTTC CASRAEGGHGYTF - TRBJ1-2 TRBV27 once
TGTGCCAGCAGCCCCCCCCTAAGCGACTATGGCTACACCTTC CASSPPLSDYGYTF - TRBJ1-2 TRBV14 -
TGTGCCATCAGTGAGTCGCGCCGGGGCACTGAAGCTTTCTTT CAISESRRGTEAFF - TRBJ1-1 TRBV10-3 once
TGTGCCAGCAGCTTCCCTAGACCGAACACTGAAGCTTTCTTT CASSFPRPNTEAFF - TRBJ1-1 TRBV7-9 -
TGTGCCAGCCGAGCGGGGGTGACAGATACGCAGTATTTT CASRAGVTDTQYF TRBD2 TRBJ2-3 TRBV7-8 -
TGTGCCACCAGGGGCGGGGGCACCGGGGAGCTGTTTTTT CATRGGGTGELFF TRBD2 TRBJ2-2 TRBV24-1 -
TGTGCCAGTAGTATGGGGTGGCTAGCGGGGCAAAAGGGACCAGATACGCAGTATTTT CASSMGWLAGQKGPDTQYF TRBD2 TRBJ2-3 TRBV19 -
TGTGCCACCAGCAGAGATACCCGACAGAATATTGATTTTCAGCATTTT CATSRDTRQNIDFQHF - TRBJ1-5 TRBV15 many
TGTGCCAGCAGCTTAGCGGGGGACGGTTACGAGCAGTACTTC CASSLAGDGYEQYF TRBD2 TRBJ2-7 TRBV4-2 -
TGCGCCAGCAGCTCTGCGTGGACAGGAACCACTGAAGCTTTCTTT CASSSAWTGTTEAFF TRBD1 TRBJ1-1 TRBV5-1 once
TGTGCCAGCAACAGGGTATTAACCAAAAACATTCAGTACTTC CASNRVLTKNIQYF - TRBJ2-4 TRBV2 -
TGCGCCAGCAGTCCCTCCTCTAACACCGGGGAGCTGTTTTTT CASSPSSNTGELFF - TRBJ2-2 TRBV10-1 -
TGTGCCAGCAGCTTAGGACATAGCAATCAGCCCCAGCATTTT CASSLGHSNQPQHF - TRBJ1-5 TRBV7-8 few
TGTGCCAGCAGTTCACCCGGGACTAGCTACAATGAGCAGTTCTTC CASSSPGTSYNEQFF TRBD2 TRBJ2-1 TRBV5-4 -
TGCAGCGTTGACTTTGGACTGAATGAAAAACTGTTTTTT CSVDFGLNEKLFF - TRBJ1-4 TRBV29-1 -
TGTGCCAGCAGGACGGGACACTTCGGGAAACTGTTTTTT CASRTGHFGKLFF - TRBJ1-4 TRBV6-5 once
TGTGCCAGCAGTGAAATCGGGAGAGTAAATGAAAAACTGTTTTTT CASSEIGRVNEKLFF - TRBJ1-4 TRBV6-1 -
TGTGCCAGCTCACCACCGGGAGTAGGGACAGCACCCAATCAGCCCCAGCATTTT CASSPPGVGTAPNQPQHF TRBD1 TRBJ1-5 TRBV18 -